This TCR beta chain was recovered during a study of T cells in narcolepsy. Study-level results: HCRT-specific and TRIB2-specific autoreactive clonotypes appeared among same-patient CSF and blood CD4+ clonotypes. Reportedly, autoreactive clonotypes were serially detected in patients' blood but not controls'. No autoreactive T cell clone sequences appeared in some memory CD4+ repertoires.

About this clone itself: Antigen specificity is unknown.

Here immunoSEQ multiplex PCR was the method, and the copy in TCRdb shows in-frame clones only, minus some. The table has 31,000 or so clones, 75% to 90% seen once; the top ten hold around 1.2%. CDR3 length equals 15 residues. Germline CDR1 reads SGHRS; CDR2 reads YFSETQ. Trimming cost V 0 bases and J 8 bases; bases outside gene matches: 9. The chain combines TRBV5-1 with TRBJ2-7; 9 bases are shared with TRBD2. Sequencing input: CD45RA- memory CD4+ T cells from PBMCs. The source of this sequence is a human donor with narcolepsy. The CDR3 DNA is TGCGCCAGCAGCTTGGGGGCGGGAGGGCCCCCTAAGCAGTACTTC. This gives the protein CASSLGAGGPPKQYF.